A selection of T cell receptor beta chains follows, all from one sample in a study of blood T cell repertoires in COVID-19. Sequencing was performed with immunoSEQ multiplex PCR; in TCRdb, only in-frame clones are kept and a portion is missing. Among approximately 220,000 clones listed, about nine tenths were seen once. The sequencing sample was made of peripheral blood. Receptors were obtained from a man in his fifties with acute or convalescent COVID-19. Each CDR3 is given with its conserved first and last residue. D genes are given only for firm matches. The size field is filled for only some rows; it gives once, few, many or a size class.

clone_size	v_call	j_call	d_call	cdr3_aa
.	TRBV12-3/TRBV12-4	TRBJ1-1	.	CASSLARTDEAFF
few	TRBV29-1	TRBJ2-7	.	CSVEGGPNSYEQYF
.	TRBV11-3	TRBJ2-2	.	CASSLGLEGVGELFF
.	TRBV6-5	TRBJ1-2	.	CASSRGGADYGYTF
once	TRBV5-1	TRBJ1-5	TRBD1	CASSLGTGYSNQPQHF
.	TRBV19	TRBJ1-1	.	CASTIGSAGRNTEAFF
.	TRBV7-2	TRBJ2-7	.	CASSQQAGNEQYF
.	TRBV30	TRBJ1-2	TRBD1	CAWRRQGLDGYTF
.	TRBV12-5	TRBJ2-3	TRBD1	CASGPGQGKDTQYF
.	TRBV6-5	TRBJ1-2	TRBD1	CASSSQRQGGHYGYTF
.	TRBV3-1/TRBV3-2	TRBJ1-1	.	CASSRGGWRDTEAFF
.	TRBV5-1	TRBJ1-2	TRBD1	CASSLGDRGQPGYTF
few	TRBV4-1	TRBJ1-2	TRBD1	CASRPTQDREFGGYTF
.	TRBV27	TRBJ2-2	TRBD1	CASSSWTGKAGELFF
once	TRBV6-5	TRBJ1-5	TRBD1	CATWTGYGQPQHF
once	TRBV19	TRBJ1-5	TRBD1	CASSGTGGVQPQHF
.	TRBV3-1/TRBV3-2	TRBJ1-5	TRBD1	CASSPDRGGQPQHF
.	TRBV2	TRBJ1-5	TRBD1	CASSVRTGGNQPQHF
.	TRBV18	TRBJ1-1	.	CASSPAGGRRGAFF
.	TRBV30	TRBJ1-2	TRBD1	CACDRGTAGLGGYTF
once	TRBV7-2	TRBJ2-3	.	CASRRRGGSDTQYF
.	TRBV9	TRBJ2-5	TRBD2	CASSVGLAGGPSETQYF
.	TRBV5-1	TRBJ1-2	.	CASSVRSQGEGYGYTF
.	TRBV10-3	TRBJ2-1	TRBD1	CAISEPKLRTGGNNEQFF
.	TRBV2	TRBJ1-2	.	CASSEGANYGYTF
.	TRBV7-9	TRBJ2-1	TRBD2	CASSSPLHGRGAGNEQFF
.	TRBV6-5	TRBJ2-5	TRBD2	CATTPRVAGQETQYF